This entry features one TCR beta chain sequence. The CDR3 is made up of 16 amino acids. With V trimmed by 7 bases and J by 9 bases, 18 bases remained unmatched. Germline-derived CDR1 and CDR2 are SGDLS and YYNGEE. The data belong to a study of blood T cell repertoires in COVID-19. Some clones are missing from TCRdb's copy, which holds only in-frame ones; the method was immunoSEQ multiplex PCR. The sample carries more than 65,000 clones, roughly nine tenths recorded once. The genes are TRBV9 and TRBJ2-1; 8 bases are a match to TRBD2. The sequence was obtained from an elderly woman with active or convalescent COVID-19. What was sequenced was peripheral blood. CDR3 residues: CASGPYSGSGTTEQFF. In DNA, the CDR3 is TGTGCCAGCGGACCTTACTCGGGTAGCGGGACTACTGAGCAGTTCTTC.